This T cell receptor beta chain came from a study of T cells in localized non-small cell lung cancer. Assay: immunoSEQ multiplex PCR; the TCRdb copy retains only in-frame clones and omits some. The table has roughly 13,000 clones, roughly 90% seen once. V lost 6 bases and J lost 2; bases outside the gene matches: 2. The CDR3 has 15 residues. The germline gives CDR1 SQVTM, CDR2 ANQGSEA. The TCR sequence derives from a man between 40 and 70 years old with stage III lung adenocarcinoma. Specimen: peripheral blood mononuclear cells, collected before any cancer treatment. The chain joins TRBV29-1 to TRBJ2-6, with 12 positions matching TRBD1. CDR3 in DNA: TGCAGCGTGGGACAGGGGGCGACTGGGGCCAACGTCCTGACTTTC. It yields the protein CSVGQGATGANVLTF.